The rows below give T cell receptor beta chains drawn from one sample of a study of cytomegalovirus exposure and HLA in healthy donors. TCRdb's copy holds only in-frame clones and misses some; the assay was immunoSEQ multiplex PCR. Altogether some 330,000 clones are present, approximately 90% being singletons, with the ten largest covering more than 0.8%. The specimen sequenced was PBMCs. Receptors were obtained from a woman between 18 and 29 years old in good health and CMV-seronegative. The CDR3 runs from the conserved cysteine through the conserved F or W. The D gene is left open where the match is weak. For some rows the clone size is stated as once, few or many, or as a class when expanded; others skip it.

v_call	j_call	clone_size	d_call	cdr3_nt	cdr3_aa
TRBV5-1	TRBJ2-7	-	TRBD1	TGCGCCAGCCGCCCGACAGGGGGCTCCTACGAGCAGTACTTC	CASRPTGGSYEQYF
TRBV5-1	TRBJ2-2	-	TRBD1	TGCGCCAGCAGCCCGACAGGGAGTGTGCTGTTTTTT	CASSPTGSVLFF
TRBV7-9	TRBJ1-2	-	-	TGTGCCAGCAGCTCAGGTCCCAAATTACAGCAATTCACCTTC	CASSSGPKLQQFTF
TRBV9	TRBJ2-7	-	TRBD2	TGTGCCAGCAGCGTAGCCGGGGGGACTAGCGGTTACTCCTACGAGCAGTACTTC	CASSVAGGTSGYSYEQYF
TRBV6-5	TRBJ1-1	-	-	TGTGCCAGCAAAGCCCCGGGTAGTAGCACTGAAGCTTTCTTT	CASKAPGSSTEAFF
TRBV2	TRBJ2-7	once	-	TGTGCCAGCATGTACAGTTACGAGCAGTACTTC	CASMYSYEQYF
TRBV7-3	TRBJ2-3	-	TRBD1	TGTGCCAGCAGCTTAACCCGAGGACAGGCAGATACGCAGTATTTT	CASSLTRGQADTQYF
TRBV7-2	TRBJ2-1	-	-	TGTGCCAGCAGCTACGACAGAAATGAGCAGTTCTTC	CASSYDRNEQFF
TRBV6-5	TRBJ1-1	-	-	TGTGCCAGCAGTTATGTACAGGGTCTTGAAGCTTTCTTT	CASSYVQGLEAFF
TRBV15	TRBJ1-5	-	-	TGTGCCACCAGCAGAGTTTTTTCCCCGGGGCCCCAGCATTTT	CATSRVFSPGPQHF
TRBV27	TRBJ2-2	-	TRBD2	TGTGCCAGCCGTATAAGGACTAGCGGGAGGGTGAACGCCGGGGAGCTGTTTTTT	CASRIRTSGRVNAGELFF